The 25 T cell receptor beta chains listed next were all sequenced from one sample in a study of tumor and adjacent non-tumor tissue in lung cancer. No cell sorting was done before RNA was extracted from the tissue. This non-tumor lung sample came from over 3 cm beyond the tumor edge. The library came from three nested PCR rounds adapted from ARM-PCR protocols. Each CDR3 protein gets one entry after TCRdb re-called the multiplex PCR reads with MiXCR. The table includes approximately 79,000 distinct CDR3 sequences, over 65% detected once. The specimen was distant non-tumor lung tissue. The receptors originated from a man aged 65-85 years with non-small cell lung cancer.

With regard to this clonotype: A much larger clonotype is one base distant, so this may be a read error. This chain links TRBV6-4 with TRBJ2-1; D is unresolved. Germline values: CDR1 MRHNA, CDR2 SNTAGT. V gave up 8 bases and J gave up 0 bases, with 11 bases separating them. CDR3 size: 14 residues. The CDR3 sequence: CASLISSSYNEQFF. The CDR3 DNA is TGTGCCAGCCTGATCTCTAGCTCCTACAATGAGCAGTTCTTC.

As concerns this clonotype: A much more abundant neighbour one base away suggests this may be a read error. The chain joins TRBV6-1 to TRBJ1-2; 7 bases fit TRBD1. The CDR3 runs to 13 residues. Germline V lookup: CDR1 MNHNS, CDR2 SASEGT. This CDR3 reads CGSSPIQGQGYTF. Written as DNA, the CDR3 is TGTGGCAGCAGCCCAATACAGGGGCAAGGCTACACCTTC.

This chain connects TRBV7-9 to TRBJ2-3, with 11 bases that match TRBD2. Germline assignment: CDR1 SEHNR and CDR2 FQNEAQ (reference sequence). Trimming cost V 2 bases and J 6 bases; bases outside gene matches: 19. The CDR3 is 20 amino acids. The chain's CDR3 is CASSLQIGLAGSTETDTQYF. In DNA form, the CDR3 reads TGTGCCAGCAGCTTACAAATAGGACTAGCGGGTAGCACCGAAACCGATACGCAGTATTTT.

A note on this clonotype: The junction does not match germline at one end; this may be a read error. V is TRBV10-3 and J is TRBJ1-2; 7 nucleotides line up with TRBD1. The CDR3 contains 15 residues. Germline V lookup: CDR1 ENHRY, CDR2 SYGVKD. CDR3 residues: CATTKERDSLYGYTF. The CDR3 bases are TGTGCCACCACTAAGGAACGGGACAGCCTATATGGCTATACCTTC.

On this clonotype itself: One end of the junction fails to match germline, which may point to a read error. The V gene is TRBV6-5, the J gene TRBJ2-6; 12 nucleotides match TRBD1. The CDR3 consists of 17 residues. Germline V gives CDR1 MNHEY, CDR2 SVGAGI. The CDR3 is CASSYGTGGSGANVLSF. The CDR3 nucleotides are TGTGCCAGCAGTTATGGGACAGGGGGCTCTGGGGCCAACGTCCTGAGTTTC.

This clonotype was detected a few times. V gene TRBV7-3 combines with J gene TRBJ2-3; the D is unclear. Trimming took 3 bases from V and 2 from J, leaving 6 bases between them. In germline, CDR1 is SGHTA, CDR2 FQGTGA. The CDR3 has 13 residues. CDR3 residues: CASSFLHTDTQYF. CDR3 bases: TGTGCCAGCAGCTTCCTCCACACAGATACGCAGTATTTT.

V usage is TRBV10-2 and J usage is TRBJ2-2, with TRBD1 matching 8 bases. The length of the CDR3 is 13 residues. The ends lost 10 bases at V and 6 bases at J; junction bases unmatched: 7. From germline, CDR1 is WSHSY and CDR2 SAAADI. The CDR3, as DNA: TGCGCCAACAGCGAACAGGGGGCCGGGGAGCTGTTTTTT. Protein sequence: CANSEQGAGELFF.

The chain has TRBV5-1 and TRBJ2-1; 13 bases fit TRBD2. Germline V gene lookup returns CDR1 SGHRS and CDR2 YFSETQ. The CDR3 covers 15 residues. V trimming: 4 bases; J trimming: 8 bases; junction bases outside the gene matches: 6. CDR3 bases: TGCGCCAGCAGCGAAACTAGCGGGGGGGCGGATGAGCAGTTCTTC. Translating it yields CASSETSGGADEQFF.

This clonotype has a handful of counts. The chain recombines TRBV5-1 with TRBJ2-1; 10 bases are shared with TRBD2. The germline V gene encodes CDR1 SGHRS and CDR2 YFSETQ. This CDR3 region has 14 residues. V trimming: 4 bases; J trimming: 7 bases; junction bases outside the gene matches: 5. The CDR3 DNA follows: TGCGCCAGCAGCGATCCTAGCGGGGGTAATGAGCAGTTCTTC. Protein sequence: CASSDPSGGNEQFF.

In regard to this clonotype: Mismatch with germline at one junction end may stem from a read error. The chain carries TRBV6-1 and TRBJ2-1, with TRBD2 matching over 11 bases. In germline, CDR1 is MNHNS, CDR2 SASEGT. This CDR3 has 16 amino acids. The CDR3 DNA reads as TGTACCAGCAGTGCTATGATAGCGGGAGGGCATAATGATCAGTTCTTC. It yields the protein CTSSAMIAGGHNDQFF.

In the case of this clonotype: A much larger clonotype is one base distant, so this may be a read error. The V and J genes are TRBV5-4 and TRBJ2-2; D is possibly TRBD1 or TRBD2 (5 bases each). The V gene's germline CDR1 is SGHNT and CDR2 YYREEE (reference sequence). This CDR3 is 15 amino acids long. DNA for the CDR3: TGTGCCAGCAGCCCCGGGTCTTTGAACACCGGGGACCTGTTTTTT. It codes for CASSPGSLNTGDLFF.

CDR3 sequence reads: CSTTGAFEQYF. CDR3 sequence (DNA): TGCAGTACTACCGGGGCATTCGAACAGTACTTC. This chain connects TRBV20-1 to TRBJ2-7, with D perhaps assigned TRBD1 or TRBD2 (5 bases each). CDR3 length equals 11 residues. Trimming left V 8 bases short and J 10 bases short, with 18 bases between. Germline lookup yields CDR1 DFQATT and CDR2 SNEGSKA (reference sequence).

This clonotype was detected only a few times. Germline is not matched at one junction end, which may reflect a read error. The chain uses TRBV6-2 or TRBV6-3 and TRBJ1-6, with 9 bases matching TRBD1. The CDR3 runs 16 residues. In germline, CDR1 is MNHEY, CDR2 SVGEGT. CDR3 protein: CASRAGTGRSNSPFHF. CDR3 coding DNA: TGTGCCAGCAGAGCCGGGACAGGGAGATCTAATTCACCCTTCCACTTT.

The chain carries TRBV28 and TRBJ1-6; 9 bases agree with TRBD1. Germline assignment: CDR1 MDHEN and CDR2 SYDVKM. The CDR3 has 15 residues. DNA of the CDR3: TGTATCAGCAGTTCGGAACAGGGGGCTGGATCACCCCTCCACTTT. It encodes CISSSEQGAGSPLHF.

On this clonotype: At one of its ends the junction is not consistent with the germline gene, which may arise from a read error. The chain carries TRBV4-1 and TRBJ2-2; D is possibly TRBD2 (6 bases). The germline CDR1 and CDR2 sequences are MGHRA and YSYEKL. The CDR3 is 19 residues long. CDR3 sequence reads: CANSQVSFWAGTITGELFF. In DNA form, the CDR3 reads TGCGCCAACAGCCAAGTTTCATTTTGGGCGGGAACAATCACCGGGGAGCTGTTTTTT.

With regard to this clonotype: A much bigger clone sits one base away, suggesting this may be a read error. The J gene is TRBJ1-2, the V gene TRBV6-2 or TRBV6-3; unclear D gene. The CDR3 length is 14 residues. V was clipped by 8 bases and J by 5 bases, with 18 bases between them. Germline V gene data show CDR1 as MNHEY and CDR2 as SVGEGT. The CDR3 region is CASQPSQQKYGYTF. The CDR3 DNA is TGTGCCAGCCAGCCAAGTCAGCAGAAATATGGCTACACCTTC.

A remark on this clonotype: This could be a read error, since a much larger clone is one nucleotide away. V is TRBV5-4 and J is TRBJ1-1, with D hard to call. Germline lookup yields CDR1 SGHNT and CDR2 YYREEE (reference sequence). There are 13 residues in the CDR3. The CDR3 bases are TGTGCAGATTCAGCTAGCCTAGAAGCTGAAGCTTTCTTT. Its translation: CADSASLEAEAFF.

The chain links TRBV29-1 to TRBJ2-1; 12 bases line up with TRBD2. The CDR3 extends over 14 amino acids. Germline V gives CDR1 SQVTM, CDR2 ANQGSEA. J gave up 13 bases and V 5 bases, and 12 bases lay outside the gene matches. The CDR3 region is CSVIPSGRAIEQFF. The CDR3 DNA reads as TGCAGCGTTATCCCTAGCGGGAGGGCCATTGAACAGTTCTTC.

As regards this clonotype: It may be a read error: a sequence one base away is much more abundant. The rearrangement links TRBV6-4 to TRBJ2-7; D may be TRBD2 (5 bases). The V gene's germline CDR1 is MRHNA and CDR2 SNTAGT. The CDR3 is made up of 13 amino acids. For the CDR3, the DNA is TGTGCCAGCAGTGTGTATAGAGGTGGGGAGCATTACTTC. Translated, it gives CASSVYRGGEHYF.

Details on this clonotype: The junction differs from germline at one of its ends, possibly a read error. The chain carries TRBV4-1 and TRBJ2-2, with 9 bases that match TRBD1. CDR3 length equals 16 residues. Looked up from germline, CDR1 is MGHRA and CDR2 is YSYEKL. The CDR3 protein is CSSSQKGQGITGKLFF. CDR3 sequence (DNA): TGCTCCAGCAGCCAAAAAGGACAGGGGATCACCGGGAAGCTGTTTTTT.

Notes on this clonotype: An end of the junction differs from the germline gene, which may be a read error. The rearrangement links TRBV5-5 to TRBJ2-7, with D possibly being TRBD1 (6 bases). Per germline, CDR1 SGHKS and CDR2 YYEKEE (reference sequence). The CDR3 runs 15 residues. The CDR3 loop is CASNLAGTIVYEQYF. The DNA of the CDR3 is TGTGCCAGCAACTTGGCTGGGACAATTGTCTACGAACAGTACTTC. Supplemented by reference TRBV5-5 and TRBJ2-7, the full variable domain reads DAGVTQSPTHLIKTRGQQVTLRCSPISGHKSVSWYQQVLGQGPQFIFQYYEKEERGRGNFPDRFSARQFPNYSSELNVNALLLGDSALYLCASNLAGTIVYEQYFGPGTRLTVT.

The rearrangement joins TRBV4-2 to TRBJ2-1; TRBD2 agrees at 8 bases. The length of the CDR3 is 13 residues. Germline CDR1 LGHNA, CDR2 YNFKEQ. Germline trimming cut 4 bases from V and 10 bases from J; bases unmatched to any gene: 6. The chain's CDR3 is CASSRGLAYEQFF. The CDR3 DNA follows: TGTGCCAGCAGCCGTGGACTAGCCTACGAGCAGTTCTTC.

In its sample, this clonotype was seen once. A read error is likely, as this CDR3 ends without the conserved phenylalanine or tryptophan. The limits of the CDR3 on the DNA are not certain, so only TCRdb's listed CDR3 is given. The V gene is TRBV6-2 or TRBV6-3, the J gene TRBJ2-5; TRBD1, the table's D call, was not compared with the DNA. Germline assignment: CDR1 MNHEY and CDR2 SVGEGT. Both ends counted, the CDR3 spans 13 residues. The CDR3 reads CASSELSGGTQYI.

Turning to this clonotype: The junction and the germline gene differ at one end; a read error may be behind it. This chain connects TRBV6-1 to TRBJ1-1, with 8 bases identical to TRBD1. Germline V CDR1 and CDR2: MNHNS, SASEGT. The CDR3 spans 15 residues. The CDR3 protein is CASSALNRGFAEAFF. The CDR3 DNA follows: TGTGCCAGCAGTGCTTTGAACAGGGGGTTCGCTGAAGCTTTTTTT.

This rearrangement joins TRBV9 to TRBJ1-1; tentative D call: TRBD1 (6 bases). This CDR3 contains 15 residues. Trimming removed 4 bases from V and 5 bases from J, with 18 bases in between. Germline CDR1 and CDR2: SGDLS and YYNGEE. The CDR3, as DNA: TGTGCCAGCAGCCTAGGGCAGGGGCGGGAAACTGAAGCTTTCTTT. Protein: CASSLGQGRETEAFF.